This T cell receptor (beta chain) stems from a study of T cell responses to AZD1222 COVID-19 vaccine (dated by TCRdb to the early 2020s). A note on the overall study: A total of just over 230 trial participants underwent TCR sequencing, of whom roughly 210 had received two doses of AZD1222 and around 25 had received two doses of the MenACWY control vaccine. Enrollment into the trials was organized by age into subgroups of 18-55, 56-69 and 70-plus years, and those subgroups contained approximately 150, 30 and 60 TCR-sequenced participants, respectively.

Looking up the germline V gene yields CDR1 MNHNS and CDR2 SASEGT. The CDR3 numbers 13 residues from cysteine through phenylalanine. Here the CDR3 DNA is all that survives: 39 bases in frame from base 1. V loses 0 bases of germline sequence and J loses 2 bases, and the interval between the two ends is 5 bases. The research as a whole found: In the small 56-69-year group, the increase in depth fell short of significance, most likely because of low power. Spike-specific TCR breadth and depth rose significantly after two AZD1222 doses compared with day 0 and with MenACWY recipients. Most participants were white British and females outnumbered males, and the authors suggested that clonal diversity may have been underestimated. Conclusions about previously exposed vaccinees were limited because only six AZD1222 recipients were SARS-CoV-2 seropositive at baseline. The whole spike protein was spanned by vaccine-associated CD4 TCRs, and dominant responses were seen in regions 160-218 and 743-854. Nearly half of unique spike-specific TCRs reportedly recognized epitopes outside regions mutated in the B.1.351 and B.1.1.7 variants. Because no samples from the day 14 peak response were available, repertoires could be characterized only after the peak T cell response.

Read against the paper, the sample's time point label means: about 28 days (+/-7) after the second vaccine dose. Because spike-specific TCR depth and breadth did not differ between the two schedules, AZD1222 recipients who got a second dose at roughly 4 weeks were pooled with those who got a second dose at roughly 12 weeks. The vaccinee samples were drawn from two UK trials, COV001 and COV002, one of which was a single-blind randomized controlled phase 2/3 trial testing AZD1222 (ChAdOx1 nCoV-19) in healthy adults. For TCRbeta chain sequencing, PBMC samples from trial participants were taken at day 0 and at day 28 after the second dose. The CDR3 regions of human TCRbeta chains were analyzed by immunosequencing. The original pipeline was this. Repertoire TCRs were checked for matches against a reference library of SARS-CoV-2-specific TCRs that had been generated using the MIRA antigen-specificity platform. Breadth was defined as the fraction of unique TCRs that were SARS-CoV-2-associated, and depth was defined as the fraction of total T cells that were SARS-CoV-2-associated. Using the MIRA data, every spike-specific TCR was mapped to the spike region that the TCR reacted to and assigned to either a CD4 or a CD8 class. Log10-transformed breadth and depth values were compared by one-way ANOVA with Sidak's multiple comparisons tests. The table was pulled from immuneACCESS by TCRdb, which kept in-frame rearrangements only. Such tables lose some clones; where checked, under half of the loss comes from unresolved V genes, and the rest has no known cause. V, J and clone size reflect that table, while D and trimming were determined from the DNA. The sample yields over 150,000 clones; roughly 92% were counted once. Of the sample, around 1.6% falls within the top ten clones.

A remark on this clone: No antigen is known for it. Per-base quality was not reported, and no clone a single base away is much larger than it.

The rearrangement joined TRBV6-1 to TRBJ2-7, with an unclear D gene assignment. This TCR was sampled from an adult who received the AZD1222 COVID-19 vaccine. Here the sequenced sample was peripheral blood, taken 28 days after the second AZD1222 dose. The sequenced DNA is TGTGCCAGCAGTGAAGCTAGGCCCTACGAGCAGTACTTC. Translated, this gives CASSEARPYEQYF.